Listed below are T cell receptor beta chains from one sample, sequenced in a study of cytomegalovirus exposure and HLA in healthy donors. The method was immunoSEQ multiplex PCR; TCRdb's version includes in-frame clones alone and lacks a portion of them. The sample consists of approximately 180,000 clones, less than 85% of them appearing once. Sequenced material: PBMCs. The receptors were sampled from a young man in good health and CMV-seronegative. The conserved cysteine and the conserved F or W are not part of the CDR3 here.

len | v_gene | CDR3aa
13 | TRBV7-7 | ASSPRTGTAGELF
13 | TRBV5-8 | ASSLGLARDNEQF
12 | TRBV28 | ASSPGGLGEKLF
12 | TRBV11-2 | ASSFRDRNTEAF
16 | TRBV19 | ASISLAGLTQGANVLT
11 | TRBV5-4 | ASSTRQTSPLH
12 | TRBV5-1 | ASRPGGAGEKLF
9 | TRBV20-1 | SARRGNTIY
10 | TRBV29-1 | SGTGGHNEQF
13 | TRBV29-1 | SVEGTGRSYNEQF
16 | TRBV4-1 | ASSQGEASPSRSNVLT
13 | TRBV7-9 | ASSSNGGDRETQY
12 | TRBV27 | ASSLAGRQETQY
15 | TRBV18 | ASSPYLRETSTDTQY
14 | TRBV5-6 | ASMTGQGASTDTQY
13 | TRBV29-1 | SAMGLAGGEETQY
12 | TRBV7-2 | ASSTRTGAYEQY
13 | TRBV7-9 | ASSLGQGRPPEAF
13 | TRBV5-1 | ASSPAAGLPYEQY
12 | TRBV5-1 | ASSFMAGDYEQY
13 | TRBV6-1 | ASSSTVTGYNEQF
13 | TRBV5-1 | ASKGGPGPTDTQY